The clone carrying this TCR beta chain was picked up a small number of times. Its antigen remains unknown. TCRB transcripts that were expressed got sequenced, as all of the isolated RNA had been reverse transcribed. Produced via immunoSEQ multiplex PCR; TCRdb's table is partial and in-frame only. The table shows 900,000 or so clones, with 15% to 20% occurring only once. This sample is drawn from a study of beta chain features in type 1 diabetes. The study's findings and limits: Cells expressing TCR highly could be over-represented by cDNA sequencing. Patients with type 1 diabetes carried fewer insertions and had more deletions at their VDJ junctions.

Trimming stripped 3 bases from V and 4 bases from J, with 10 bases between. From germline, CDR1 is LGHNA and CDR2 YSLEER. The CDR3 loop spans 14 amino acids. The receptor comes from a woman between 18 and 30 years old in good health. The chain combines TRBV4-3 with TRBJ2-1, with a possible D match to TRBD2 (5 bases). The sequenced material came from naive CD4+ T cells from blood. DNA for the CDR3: TGCGCCAGCAGCCAGTCCCGGGGTTACAATGAGCAGTTCTTC. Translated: CASSQSRGYNEQFF.